The rows below give T cell receptor beta chains drawn from one sample of a study of T cell responses to AZD1222 COVID-19 vaccine. Method: immunoSEQ multiplex PCR; TCRdb's copy keeps in-frame clones and lacks some. The repertoire holds about 84,000 clones, with roughly nine tenths as singletons. The starting material was peripheral blood, obtained 28 days after the second AZD1222 dose. Receptors were obtained from an adult who received the AZD1222 COVID-19 vaccine. CDR3s include the opening cysteine and the closing phenylalanine or tryptophan. Fields, in order: clone size, D gene, J gene, V gene, CDR3 DNA, CDR3 protein. A D gene is named only where the DNA matches it firmly. Size tells how often a clone was seen (once, few, many) or the class of an expanded clone, and some rows leave it out.

>.|.|TRBJ2-3|TRBV7-8
TGTGCCAGCAGCCTCACCGGAGATACGCAGTATTTT
CASSLTGDTQYF
>.|.|TRBJ2-5|TRBV29-1
TGCAGCGTTGAAAATCTAGCGTCGGAGACCCAGTACTTC
CSVENLASETQYF
>.|TRBD1|TRBJ1-3|TRBV6-5
TGTGCCAGCGGACAGGTCGCGAACTCTGGAAACACCATATATTTT
CASGQVANSGNTIYF
>.|.|TRBJ2-7|TRBV7-2
TGTGCCAGCAGTGTCCGGACAGCGTCGTACGAGCAGTACTTC
CASSVRTASYEQYF
>.|.|TRBJ1-3|TRBV11-2
TGTGCCAGCAGCCCATCCAGGACGGGATGGGTCTCTGGAAACACCATATATTTT
CASSPSRTGWVSGNTIYF
>few|TRBD2|TRBJ2-1|TRBV27
TGTGCCAGCAGTATGACTAGCGGGGGGTACAATGAGCAGTTCTTC
CASSMTSGGYNEQFF
>.|.|TRBJ1-4|TRBV9
TGTGCCAGCAGCGTATCCACAGGGCCTGAAAAACTGTTTTTT
CASSVSTGPEKLFF
>.|.|TRBJ1-4|TRBV5-1
TGCGCCAGCAGCGTCCAGGCTGGGGGCGAAAAACTGTTTTTT
CASSVQAGGEKLFF
>.|.|TRBJ2-7|TRBV6-6
TGTGCCAGCAGAACAGGTGGAGGGGACGAGCAGTACTTC
CASRTGGGDEQYF
>.|.|TRBJ1-1|TRBV3-1/TRBV3-2
TGTGCCAGCAGCCAAGAGGGCAGGGAAAAACTTGAAGCTTTCTTT
CASSQEGREKLEAFF
>.|TRBD2|TRBJ2-7|TRBV7-9
TGTGCCAGCAGTCCGCCCCCGGGACTAGCGGGGGGGCCCTCCTACGAGCAGTACTTC
CASSPPPGLAGGPSYEQYF
>.|.|TRBJ2-2|TRBV10-2
TGCGCCAGCAGTGAGGGTAGGATCCCCGGGGCCGGGGAGCTGTTTTTT
CASSEGRIPGAGELFF